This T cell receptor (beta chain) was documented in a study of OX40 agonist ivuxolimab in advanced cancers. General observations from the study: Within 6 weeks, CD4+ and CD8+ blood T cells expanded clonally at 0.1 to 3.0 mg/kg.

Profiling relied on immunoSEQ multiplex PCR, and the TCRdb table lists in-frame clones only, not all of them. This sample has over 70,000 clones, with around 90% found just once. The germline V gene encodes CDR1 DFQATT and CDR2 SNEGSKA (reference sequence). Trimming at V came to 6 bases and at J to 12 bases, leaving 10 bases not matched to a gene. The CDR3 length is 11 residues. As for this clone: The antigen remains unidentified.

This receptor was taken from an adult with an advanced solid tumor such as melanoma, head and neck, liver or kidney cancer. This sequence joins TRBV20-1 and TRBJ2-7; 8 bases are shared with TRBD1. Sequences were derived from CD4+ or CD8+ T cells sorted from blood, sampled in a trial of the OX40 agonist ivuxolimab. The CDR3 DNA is TGCAGTGCCAAAGACAGGGGCCCCGGGTACTTC. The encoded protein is CSAKDRGPGYF.